This T cell receptor beta chain was sequenced for a study of blood T cell repertoires in COVID-19. Study summary: COVID-19 samples from acute and convalescent phases originated in the United States, Italy and Spain. T cells, B-cell-depleted T cells, or PBMCs supplied cDNA or gDNA.

In germline, CDR1 is SGHTA, CDR2 FQGTGA. The CDR3 length is 15 residues. Unmatched junction bases numbered 1, after V lost 2 bases and J lost 3 bases. In the authors' workflow: Amplification with reference gene primers provided the estimates of nucleated cell counts. The assay was immunoSEQ multiplex PCR, and TCRdb's table has in-frame clones only and misses some. The DNA gave D and trimming, while V, J and clone size come from that table. The sample contains approximately 100,000 clones, 85% of which appear only once. Sequencing was performed on peripheral blood. The chain combines TRBV7-3 with TRBJ2-1, with 10 bases aligning to TRBD2. The receptor was isolated from a woman between 65 and 79 years old with active or convalescent COVID-19. In DNA form, the CDR3 reads TGTGCCAGCAGCTTATCTAGCGGGGGCTACAATGAGCAGTTCTTC. Residues: CASSLSSGGYNEQFF.